These 18 T cell receptor beta chains were all obtained from the same sample, sequenced in a study of T cells in Graves' hyperthyroidism and ophthalmopathy. The investigators amplified TCR beta CDR3 regions from RNA transcripts. Researchers ran a first-round RT-PCR on the TCR CDR3 using the HTBI primer set. Each CDR3 protein is one row after TCRdb ran MiXCR on the multiplex PCR reads. The sample lists 700,000 to 850,000 distinct CDR3 sequences, roughly 32% occurring once. Sequencing used blood. The receptors here all came from a woman aged 35 to 49 with Graves' hyperthyroidism.

The V gene is TRBV6-2 or TRBV6-3, the J gene TRBJ2-6, with D possibly called TRBD1 or TRBD2 (5 bases each). Deletions cut 10 bases from V and 4 bases from J, with 14 bases between. Germline V CDR1 and CDR2: MNHEY, SVGEGT. The CDR3 contains 14 residues. Here the CDR3 DNA reads TGTGCCACCCGTGGGGGTATGGGGGCCAACGTCCTGACTTTC. Its protein is CATRGGMGANVLTF.

V usage is TRBV13 and J usage is TRBJ1-2; a weak D match, TRBD1 (6 bases). The CDR3 is 13 amino acids. From germline, CDR1 is PRHDT and CDR2 FYEKMQ (reference sequence). Trimming left V 3 bases short and J 8 bases short, with 13 bases between. CDR3 amino acids: CASSLQGRGGYTF. CDR3 DNA: TGTGCCAGCAGCTTGCAGGGGCGCGGAGGCTACACCTTC.

This sequence joins TRBV19 and TRBJ1-3, with TRBD1 as a possible D gene (5 bases). This CDR3 comprises 15 residues. Per germline, CDR1 LNHDA and CDR2 SQIVND (reference sequence). Trimming shortened V by 10 bases and J by 1 base, and 17 bases separated the two germline ends. CDR3 DNA: TGTGCCAACACTCGATCGCAGGGATCTGGAAACACCATATATTTT. This codes for CANTRSQGSGNTIYF.

The chain carries TRBV20-1 and TRBJ2-7; 11 bases are shared with TRBD1. The V gene end was trimmed by 2 bases and the J gene end by 2 bases; junction bases not matched to a gene: 5. Germline CDR1 is DFQATT and CDR2 is SNEGSKA (reference sequence). The CDR3 has 15 residues. CDR3 sequence: CSARRGQGVAYEQYF. DNA of the CDR3: TGCAGTGCTAGAAGGGGACAGGGGGTCGCCTACGAGCAGTACTTC.

J is TRBJ2-7 and V is TRBV29-1; TRBD2 matches 7 bases. The J call may be faulty, since TRBJ2-1 better matches the DNA end. This CDR3 is built from 11 residues. Germline lookup yields CDR1 SQVTM and CDR2 ANQGSEA. The CDR3 DNA sequence: TGCAGCGTGGGACTAAGGAATGAGCAGTTCTTC. Protein: CSVGLRNEQFF.

The J gene is TRBJ2-7, the V gene TRBV5-4; D remains ambiguous. The germline gives CDR1 SGHNT, CDR2 YYREEE (reference sequence). The CDR3 spans 15 residues. The ends were cut back, 3 bases at V and 3 bases at J, with 16 bases in the middle. CDR3 residues: CASSSVGDIDYEQYF. The CDR3 bases are TGTGCCAGCAGCTCAGTCGGAGACATAGACTACGAGCAGTACTTC. Based on the CDR3 plus reference TRBV5-4 and TRBJ2-7, the full variable domain is ETGVTQSPTHLIKTRGQQVTLRCSSQSGHNTVSWYQQALGQGPQFIFQYYREEENGRGNFPPRFSGLQFPNYSSELNVNALELDDSALYLCASSSVGDIDYEQYFGPGTRLTVT.

The chain carries TRBV19 and TRBJ1-2, with 9 positions matching TRBD1. V gave up 4 bases and J gave up 4 bases; unmatched junction bases: 7. Germline assignment: CDR1 LNHDA and CDR2 SQIVND (reference sequence). This CDR3 is built from 15 residues. The CDR3 DNA reads TGTGCCAGTAGTACAAGACAGGGGGAGATCTATGGCTACACCTTC. This sequence encodes CASSTRQGEIYGYTF. Full variable domain (missing parts from reference TRBV19 and TRBJ1-2): DGGITQSPKYLFRKEGQNVTLSCEQNLNHDAMYWYRQDPGQGLRLIYYSQIVNDFQKGDIAEGYSVSREKKESFPLTVTSAQKNPTAFYLCASSTRQGEIYGYTFGSGTRLTVV.

This clonotype was counted ten times or more. The rearrangement links TRBV15 to TRBJ1-6; 7 bases are a match to TRBD1. Germline V lookup: CDR1 LNHNV, CDR2 YYDKDF (reference sequence). The CDR3 extends over 16 amino acids. The trim removed 0 bases at V and 10 bases at J, leaving 9 bases unmatched. For the CDR3, the DNA is TGTGCCACCAGCAGAGACCCGACAGGGTCTGGGTCACCCCTCCACTTT. Protein product: CATSRDPTGSGSPLHF.

This clonotype occurred many times. The V and J genes are TRBV5-5 and TRBJ2-7, with 7 positions matching TRBD1. The CDR3 runs 15 residues. V was pared by 3 bases and J by 0 bases, with 6 bases of the junction left unmatched. The germline CDR1 and CDR2 sequences are SGHKS and YYEKEE (reference sequence). The DNA for the CDR3 is TGTGCCAGCAGCTCGCAGACAGGGAGCTCCTACGAGCAGTACTTC. This codes for CASSSQTGSSYEQYF.

This clonotype showed up just a few times. The chain is built from TRBV7-9 and TRBJ1-2; no reliable D call. The V end lost 5 bases, the J end lost 7 bases, and 23 bases lay between the germline ends. Per germline, CDR1 SEHNR and CDR2 FQNEAQ (reference sequence). The CDR3 has 16 amino acids. CDR3 coding DNA: TGTGCCAGCAGCCCGATCGTGACGGATTTTCCGTTTGGCTACACCTTC. Translating it yields CASSPIVTDFPFGYTF.

The CDR3 loop is CARDSRQLSNYGYTF. For the CDR3, the DNA is TGTGCTAGAGACTCAAGACAGCTAAGTAACTATGGCTACACCTTC. The rearrangement uses TRBV9 and TRBJ1-2; possibly TRBD1 for D (5 bases). Germline CDR1 SGDLS, CDR2 YYNGEE. The CDR3 loop spans 15 amino acids.

This chain uses TRBV10-3 with TRBJ2-5; D is possibly TRBD1 or TRBD2 (5 bases each). The V gene lost 6 bases and the J gene lost 6 bases, with 8 bases spanning the gap. The CDR3 has 11 amino acids. Germline V lookup: CDR1 ENHRY, CDR2 SYGVKD. The CDR3, as DNA: TGTGCCATCAGGGGACCTCAGACCCAGTACTTC. This codes for CAIRGPQTQYF.

This clonotype occurred a few times. The V call is TRBV20-1, the J call TRBJ1-2; TRBD1 might be the D (5 bases). Trimming shortened V by 6 bases and J by 5 bases, and 16 bases separated the two germline ends. CDR1 is DFQATT and CDR2 is SNEGSKA in the germline V gene (reference sequence). CDR3 length equals 13 residues. CDR3 region: CSAPQTDLYGYTF. CDR3 coding DNA: TGCAGTGCCCCACAGACAGATTTATATGGCTACACCTTC.

This clonotype has a count of ten or more. The J gene is TRBJ2-5, the V gene TRBV15, with 7 nucleotides matching TRBD2. CDR1 is LNHNV and CDR2 is YYDKDF in the germline V gene (reference sequence). The CDR3 spans 15 residues. Trimming took 1 base from V and 2 from J; bases not matched to a gene: 4. The CDR3 DNA is TGTGCCACCAGCAGAGTTGAGGGAGGGCAAGAGACCCAGTACTTC. Its protein is CATSRVEGGQETQYF.

The V gene is TRBV7-2, the J gene TRBJ1-5; D remains unclear. CDR3 length equals 16 residues. Germline V CDR1 and CDR2: SGHTA, FQGNSA. Trimming left V 6 bases short and J 7 bases short, with 22 bases between. CDR3 region: CASSPYGRTMDQPQHF. The CDR3 coding sequence is TGTGCCAGCAGTCCGTATGGGAGGACGATGGACCAGCCCCAGCATTTT.

This clonotype has just a few counts. V usage is TRBV5-1 and J usage is TRBJ1-6; D not resolved. The CDR3 is 18 amino acids. Trimming left V 4 bases short and J 9 bases short, with 26 bases between. Germline CDR1 reads SGHRS; CDR2 reads YFSETQ. CDR3 sequence reads: CASSQASRHTGSGSPLHF. CDR3 bases: TGCGCCAGCAGCCAAGCCTCTAGACATACGGGAAGCGGTTCACCCCTCCACTTT.

The V and J genes are TRBV7-2 and TRBJ1-1; TRBD1 is a possible D gene (6 bases). The V end was cut by 3 bases, the J end by 5 bases, with 10 bases between. The CDR3 is made up of 13 amino acids. CDR1 is SGHTA and CDR2 is FQGNSA in the germline V gene. The CDR3 here is CASSFDRQTEAFF. CDR3 nucleotides: TGTGCCAGCAGCTTTGACAGGCAAACTGAAGCTTTCTTT.

The chain couples TRBV15 to TRBJ1-5; TRBD1 matches at 9 bases. V trimming: 3 bases; J trimming: 1 base; junction bases outside the gene matches: 10. The CDR3 extends over 18 amino acids. CDR1 and CDR2 from the germline V gene are LNHNV and YYDKDF (reference sequence). The CDR3 protein is CATSSKGQGFSSNQPQHF. CDR3 DNA: TGTGCCACCAGCAGTAAGGGACAGGGTTTTTCGAGCAATCAGCCCCAGCATTTT. Supplemented by reference TRBV15 and TRBJ1-5, the full variable domain reads DAMVIQNPRYQVTQFGKPVTLSCSQTLNHNVMYWYQQKSSQAPKLLFHYYDKDFNNEADTPDNFQSRRPNTSFCFLDIRSPGLGDTAMYLCATSSKGQGFSSNQPQHFGDGTRLSIL.